The clone carrying this T cell receptor (beta chain) appeared a few times. Investigators reverse transcribed all isolated RNA, so they sequenced expressed TCRB transcripts. Measured with immunoSEQ multiplex PCR; TCRdb has only the in-frame clones, and not every one. The sample comprises roughly 370,000 clones, around 13% of which are singletons, and around 0.035% rests with the top ten. Germline CDR1 LNHNV, CDR2 YYDKDF (reference sequence). V was trimmed by 1 base and J by 6 bases, leaving 16 bases between them. This CDR3 is built from 16 residues. This sample was included in a study of beta chain features in type 1 diabetes.

What was sequenced was naive CD4+ T cells from blood. The chain uses TRBV15 and TRBJ2-1; perhaps D is TRBD1 or TRBD2 (5 bases each). The sequence was collected from a man aged 25 to 40 in good health. As DNA, the CDR3 is TGTGCCACCAGCAGAGGAAGGGGCAGAGGGACCAATGAGCAGTTCTTC. Its protein product is CATSRGRGRGTNEQFF. Looking up the rest from reference TRBV15 and TRBJ2-1 gives the full variable domain: DAMVIQNPRYQVTQFGKPVTLSCSQTLNHNVMYWYQQKSSQAPKLLFHYYDKDFNNEADTPDNFQSRRPNTSFCFLDIRSPGLGDTAMYLCATSRGRGRGTNEQFFGPGTRLTVL.